This entry is about one T cell receptor (beta chain). The antigen is not known. The sample belongs to a study of early stage breast cancer tumors. In the study overall: Of roughly 17 invasive breast tumors, twelve were hormone receptor-positive, HER2-negative.

Method: immunoSEQ multiplex PCR; TCRdb's copy keeps in-frame clones and lacks some. The table includes roughly 58,000 clones, 75% to 95% detected once. The CDR3 spans 15 residues. In germline, CDR1 is SGHRS, CDR2 YFSETQ. Unmatched junction bases numbered 5, after V lost 0 bases and J lost 4 bases. The study, taken as a whole, reports: Tumors had about 2.3-fold higher T cell density than normal breast. Blood repertoires resembled normal breast more than tumor.

The specimen was blood. The genes are TRBV5-1 and TRBJ2-5, with 8 bases matching TRBD2. This clonotype was obtained from a person aged 65 to 85 with breast cancer. For the CDR3, the DNA is TGCGCCAGCAGCTTGGGAGCGGGGGCTAGAGAGACCCAGTACTTC. As protein: CASSLGAGARETQYF. The whole variable domain, remainder taken from reference TRBV5-1 and TRBJ2-5, is KAGVTQTPRYLIKTRGQQVTLSCSPISGHRSVSWYQQTPGQGLQFLFEYFSETQRNKGNFPGRFSGRQFSNSRSEMNVSTLELGDSALYLCASSLGAGARETQYFGPGTRLLVL.